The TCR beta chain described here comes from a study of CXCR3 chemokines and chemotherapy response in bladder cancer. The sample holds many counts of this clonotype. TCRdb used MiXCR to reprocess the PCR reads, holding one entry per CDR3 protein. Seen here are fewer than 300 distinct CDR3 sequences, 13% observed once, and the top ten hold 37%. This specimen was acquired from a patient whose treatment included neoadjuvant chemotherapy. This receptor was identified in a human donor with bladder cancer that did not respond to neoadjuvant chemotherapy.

Written as DNA, the CDR3 is TGCGCCAGCAGCGACGGTTTCTACGAGCAGTACTTC. As protein: CASSDGFYEQYF. The chain couples TRBV5-1 to TRBJ2-7; D unclear. CDR1 is SGHRS, CDR2 YFSETQ, per germline. This CDR3 comprises 12 residues. V was trimmed by 4 bases and J by 3 bases, leaving 8 bases between them. Full variable domain (outside the CDR3, taken from reference TRBV5-1 and TRBJ2-7): KAGVTQTPRYLIKTRGQQVTLSCSPISGHRSVSWYQQTPGQGLQFLFEYFSETQRNKGNFPGRFSGRQFSNSRSEMNVSTLELGDSALYLCASSDGFYEQYFGPGTRLTVT.